This T cell receptor beta chain is from a study of blood T cells in healthy people across ages. A sample-barcoded 5' primer and a J-beta primer mix were used in a second PCR of about 6 to 12 cycles. TCRdb analysed the 5' RACE reads with MiXCR anew, one entry per CDR3 protein. The sample yields 550,000 to 700,000 distinct CDR3 sequences, approximately 27% seen once. The sample consisted of blood. This clonotype originated in a woman between 65 and 79 years old in good health.

DNA of the CDR3: TGTGCCAGCAGCTCTATGAACACTGAAGCTTTCTTT. This codes for CASSSMNTEAFF. The gene calls are TRBV27 and TRBJ1-1; unclear D gene. CDR1 MNHEY and CDR2 SMNVEV come from the germline V gene (reference sequence). V was shortened by 6 bases and J by 0 bases, with 5 bases between the two germline ends. The CDR3 is made up of 12 amino acids.